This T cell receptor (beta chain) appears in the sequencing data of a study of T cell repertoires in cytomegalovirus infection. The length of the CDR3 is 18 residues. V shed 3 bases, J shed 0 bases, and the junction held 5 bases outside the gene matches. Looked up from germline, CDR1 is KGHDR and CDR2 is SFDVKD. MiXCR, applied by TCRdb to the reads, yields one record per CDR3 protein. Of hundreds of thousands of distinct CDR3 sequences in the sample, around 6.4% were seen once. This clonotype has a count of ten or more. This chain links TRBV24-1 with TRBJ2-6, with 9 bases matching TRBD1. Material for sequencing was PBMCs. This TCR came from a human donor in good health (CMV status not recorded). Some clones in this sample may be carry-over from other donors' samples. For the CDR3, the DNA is TGTGCCACCAGTGATGGACAGGGGTCTAGCTCTGGGGCCAACGTCCTGACTTTC. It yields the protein CATSDGQGSSSGANVLTF.